Shown below are 10 T cell receptor beta chains from a single sample sequenced in a study of control samples from healthy donors and cancer patients. Sequenced by immunoSEQ multiplex PCR; TCRdb stores in-frame clones only, minus some. The sample shows about 140,000 clones, roughly nine tenths of them seen only once. The material sequenced was blood. The receptors stem from a man between 18 and 35 years old in good health.

The rearrangement links TRBV20-1 to TRBJ2-2, with D possibly being TRBD1 (5 bases). The V end was cut by 3 bases, the J end by 8 bases, with 7 bases between. Germline values: CDR1 DFQATT, CDR2 SNEGSKA (reference sequence). CDR3 length: 11 amino acids. The CDR3 reads CSARGLGELFF. CDR3 bases: TGCAGTGCTAGGGGGCTTGGGGAGCTGTTTTTT.

V is TRBV4-1 and J is TRBJ1-1; perhaps TRBD1 as D (5 bases). Germline lookup yields CDR1 MGHRA and CDR2 YSYEKL. This CDR3 region has 15 residues. The V and J ends lost 2 bases and 2 bases respectively, with 12 bases between them. The CDR3 region is CASSQSDRSNTEAFF. CDR3 DNA: TGCGCCAGCAGCCAATCAGACAGATCTAACACTGAAGCTTTCTTT.

The gene calls are TRBV2 and TRBJ1-2, with a weak D call TRBD1 (6 bases). The CDR3 contains 12 residues. Germline lookup yields CDR1 SNHLY and CDR2 FYNNEI. V lost 6 bases to trimming and J lost 4 bases, with 9 bases between them. CDR3 residues: CASRGTPYGYTF. The CDR3 bases are TGTGCCAGCAGAGGGACACCCTATGGCTACACCTTC.

V and J are TRBV7-9 and TRBJ1-2; possibly TRBD1 for D (6 bases). The CDR3 has 14 residues. Germline V gene lookup returns CDR1 SEHNR and CDR2 FQNEAQ (reference sequence). With 1 base removed from V and 5 bases from J, the gap between germline ends came to 11 bases. CDR3 in DNA: TGTGCCAGCAGCTTAGGGACAGCGGATTATGGCTACACCTTC. It encodes CASSLGTADYGYTF.

The rearrangement uses TRBV21-1 and TRBJ2-7. TRBV21-1 is a pseudogene segment. The CDR3 spans 17 residues. CDR3 sequence (DNA): TGTGCCAGCAGCAAAGCAGTAAAGGGGCTAGCTGCCTGCGAGCAGTACTTC. Translated, it gives CASSKAVKGLAACEQYF.

This chain connects TRBV14 to TRBJ2-1; D is perhaps TRBD2 (7 bases). Germline V gene data show CDR1 as SGHDN and CDR2 as FVKESK. V was trimmed by 0 bases and J by 4 bases, leaving 10 bases between them. The CDR3 length is 15 residues. The CDR3 nucleotides are TGTGCCAGCAGCCAAGACCGGGGGGCATACAATGAGCAGTTCTTC. As protein: CASSQDRGAYNEQFF.

The chain uses TRBV6-6 and TRBJ1-2, with D uncertain. V lost 7 bases and J 3 bases, leaving 15 bases between the germline ends. The CDR3 length is 14 residues. Germline assignment: CDR1 MNHNY and CDR2 SVGAGI (reference sequence). The CDR3 DNA follows: TGTGCCAGCACCCGGGATCCAGCCGACTATGGCTACACCTTC. The encoded protein is CASTRDPADYGYTF.

The chain links TRBV11-2 to TRBJ2-5; 7 bases map to TRBD1. V was pared by 3 bases and J by 3 bases, with 4 bases of the junction left unmatched. Germline V CDR1 and CDR2: SGHAT, FQNNGV. This CDR3 comprises 14 residues. The CDR3 DNA follows: TGTGCCAGCAGCTTCAACAGGGGTGAAGAGACCCAGTACTTC. The encoded protein is CASSFNRGEETQYF.

The chain carries TRBV2 and TRBJ1-6; possible D gene TRBD1, 6 bases. The V end was cut by 1 base, the J end by 10 bases, with 23 bases between. This CDR3 has 18 residues. Germline V CDR1 and CDR2: SNHLY, FYNNEI. CDR3 in DNA: TGTGCCAGCAGTGAAGGAGCGTTATGGACAGATGAATACTCACCCCTCCACTTT. It specifies CASSEGALWTDEYSPLHF.

CDR3 sequence reads: CASSLTIVQGYNEQFF. CDR3 sequence (DNA): TGTGCCAGCAGCTTAACGATAGTACAGGGATACAATGAGCAGTTCTTC. This chain links TRBV7-3 with TRBJ2-1, with D possibly matching TRBD1 (6 bases). Germline V CDR1 and CDR2: SGHTA, FQGTGA. The CDR3 has 16 amino acids. Trimming took off 0 bases at V and 4 bases at J, with 13 bases between the two ends. The complete variable domain, with remaining parts taken from reference TRBV7-3 and TRBJ2-1, reads GAGVSQTPSNKVTEKGKYVELRCDPISGHTALYWYRQSLGQGPEFLIYFQGTGAADDSGLPNDRFFAVRPEGSVSTLKIQRTERGDSAVYLCASSLTIVQGYNEQFFGPGTRLTVL.